This T cell receptor beta chain was sequenced during a study of blood T cells in healthy people across ages. Study-wide results and caveats: Significant beta diversity loss was already apparent by age roughly 40, declining roughly linearly. Among long-lived donors, naive CD4+ cells were more numerous and diversity higher than in aged donors.

Germline V gene sequence: CDR1 MNHEY, CDR2 SMNVEV (reference sequence). CDR3 length: 14 residues. As to this clonotype: Its antigen remains unidentified. A read error may produce the germline difference seen at one junction end.

Alongside a J-beta primer mix, a sample-barcoded 5' primer served in a second PCR lasting 7 to 11 cycles. TCRdb called the 5' RACE reads again in MiXCR, with one record for every CDR3 protein. Of 250,000 to 300,000 distinct CDR3 sequences in the sample, 27% were seen once. Input material: blood. V is TRBV27 and J is TRBJ2-5, with D unresolved. The TCR was taken from an older woman in good health. The CDR3 sequence: CASSLNGDSYEQHF. CDR3 DNA sequence: TGTGCCAGCAGTCTTAATGGAGACTCCTACGAGCAGCACTTC.